The clone carrying this T cell receptor (beta chain) was detected only once. Its antigen is undetermined. The data originate from a study of T cell responses to AZD1222 COVID-19 vaccine. Germline lookup yields CDR1 MNHEY and CDR2 SVGEGT. V lost 5 bases to trimming and J lost 5 bases; unmatched junction nucleotides: 12. The CDR3 length is 17 residues. The assay was immunoSEQ multiplex PCR, and TCRdb's table has in-frame clones only and misses some. The sample shows under 130,000 clones, roughly 90% of them seen only once. Study outcomes and limitations: Donors were largely white British and mainly female; clonal diversity was possibly underestimated. Two AZD1222 administrations were followed by greater Spike-specific TCR breadth and depth. Repertoires were obtained only post-peak T cell response.

The chain uses TRBV6-2 or TRBV6-3 and TRBJ1-6; 7 nucleotides line up with TRBD1. The clonotype comes from an adult in good health. Specimen: peripheral blood, collected on day 0 of AZD1222 vaccination. The CDR3 sequence is CASSPRGDRRDNSPLHF. The CDR3 DNA reads as TGTGCCAGCAGTCCCCGTGGGGACAGAAGAGATAATTCACCCCTCCACTTT.